The 4 T cell receptor beta chains reported below all come from one sample, sequenced in a study of cytomegalovirus exposure and HLA in healthy donors. The PCR used 60 Vbeta and 13 Jbeta primers. Repertoires were generated with immunoSEQ multiplex PCR, while TCRdb's copy carries only in-frame clones and drops some. This sample carries about 110,000 clones, with 6.8% going to the ten biggest clones. Sequenced sample: PBMCs. The receptors shown here come from a man aged 40-49 years in good health and CMV-seropositive.

This chain links TRBV7-3 with TRBJ2-1; perhaps TRBD1 as D (5 bases). Between the trimmed V and J ends, which lost 8 bases and 1 base, there was a span of 9 bases. Germline values: CDR1 SGHTA, CDR2 FQGTGA. This CDR3 region has 13 residues. CDR3 bases: TGTGCCAGCCTGACAGAATCCTACAATGAGCAGTTCTTC. This codes for CASLTESYNEQFF.

The rearrangement uses TRBV28 and TRBJ1-1, with 7 bases lining up with TRBD1. V was clipped by 5 bases and J by 1 base; unmatched bases: 10. Germline assignment: CDR1 MDHEN and CDR2 SYDVKM. CDR3 length equals 16 residues. The CDR3, as DNA: TGTGCCAGCAGTAGTCCCCACAGGGGCCCGAACACTGAAGCTTTCTTT. Amino acids: CASSSPHRGPNTEAFF.

The rearrangement links TRBV19 to TRBJ1-4; 7 positions agree with TRBD1. V was pared by 1 base and J by 8 bases, with 10 bases of the junction left unmatched. The CDR3 is 16 residues long. CDR1 and CDR2 from the germline V gene are LNHDA and SQIVND (reference sequence). CDR3 protein: CASSIGADRVPEKLFF. The CDR3 nucleotides read TGTGCCAGTAGTATAGGCGCCGACAGGGTACCCGAAAAACTGTTTTTT.

J is TRBJ2-1 and V is TRBV11-3; 7 bases agree with TRBD2. Germline V lookup: CDR1 SGHNT, CDR2 YENEEA. This CDR3 region has 14 residues. V lost 5 bases to trimming and J lost 4 bases; unmatched junction nucleotides: 5. CDR3 nucleotides: TGTGCCAGCAGCCCGAGCGGGAAGTACAATGAGCAGTTCTTC. This codes for CASSPSGKYNEQFF.